This T cell receptor beta chain derives from a study of regulatory T cells in long-lasting Graves disease (dated by TCRdb to the early 2020s). A note on the overall study: To count as having persistent Graves' disease, a patient had to have received antithyroid drug treatment for over 5 years with TSH receptor autoantibodies remaining persistently positive. A total of about 35 samples underwent TCR sequencing, from some 13 patients with persistent Graves' disease and roughly 20 patients with newly diagnosed Graves' disease. In the clinical cohort, patients with persistent Graves' disease had used antithyroid drugs for an average of about 9.3 years. The study was registered as a clinical trial and conducted in China. Persistent Graves' disease patients were compared with newly diagnosed Graves' disease patients by peripheral blood TCR sequencing and RNA sequencing.

Preparation of the library involved multiplex PCR. The data were produced on an Illumina HiSeq 4000. iRepertoire HTBI primers and Arm-PCR amplification of CDR3 regions were used to construct TCR beta libraries. Before sequencing, the PCR products went through gel purification. The study's processing was this. Gene usage analysis of CDR3 amino acid clonotypes relied on the approximately 68 TRBV and around 13 TRBJ segments identified across samples. COPE and FqMerger were used to merge filtered high-quality paired reads into contigs. BLAST was used to align contigs to IMGT TRBV, TRBD and TRBJ reference genes, and CDR3 was defined according to IMGT. Clonotypes above 0.1% frequency were classified as highly expanded clones. Repertoire diversity was measured by Shannon entropy, and V-J evenness by the Gini coefficient. A clonotype was considered public if more than one individual shared it. Starting from the raw public reads, TCRdb applied fastp trimming at Q25, assembled clones with MiXCR and retained in-frame beta chains. Rows are combined by CDR3 protein, so each entry shows the most common genes and DNA. None of the V and J calls come from the authors' own analysis; TCRdb made them. The table for this sample lists approximately 350,000 distinct CDR3 sequences; roughly 25% of them were counted only once. The leading ten clones occupy approximately 28% of the sample.

The label giving this sample's time point can be read as: persistent/refractory GD, antithyroid drugs over 5 years with positive TRAb. RNA was extracted from PBMCs in TRIzol for both TCR sequencing and RNA sequencing. Graves' disease was diagnosed according to American Thyroid Association guidelines. Patients for the study were recruited at an endocrinology department in Xi'an, China. Each patient gave around 9 milliliters of peripheral blood, collected in an EDTA anticoagulant tube. Ficoll Paque Plus density gradient separation was used to isolate PBMCs, and no additional T cell sorting was done. An Agilent 2100 Bioanalyzer and agarose gel were used to check RNA quality, while a NanoDrop 2000 measured RNA concentration. What the work shows at the level of the full study, not this receptor alone: Sequencing and analysis were limited to the TCR beta chain. More public clonotypes were shared among persistent patients (roughly 2,700) than among newly diagnosed patients (under 1,000). The study examined only peripheral blood because the primary lesion, thyroid tissue, could not be accessed. Persistent disease showed preferential use of TRBV28, TRBJ1-2 and TRBJ2-5, whereas newly diagnosed disease favored TRBV20-1 and TRBJ2-1. The small sample size was acknowledged by the authors as a limitation that may reduce accuracy. Lower TCR Shannon entropy and fewer highly expanded clones were observed in persistent Graves' disease patients than in newly diagnosed patients, which suggested clonal expansion.

Including cysteine and phenylalanine, the CDR3 has 13 amino acids. Only the CDR3 DNA stays, 39 bases, in frame from base 1. For CDR1 and CDR2, the germline V gene (reference sequence) lists SEHNR and FQNEAQ. V gives up 6 bases and J gives up 4 bases, and the segment between their germline ends measures 11 bases. With regard to this clonotype: Its antigen has not been determined. Base quality data are lacking; no much larger clone is found one base away.

Recombination connected TRBV7-9 to TRBJ2-3; no confident D gene assignment can be made. This sequence originates from a woman aged 40 to 50 with Graves disease. Donor details come from another sample of the same person, matched by shared clones. The input for sequencing was peripheral blood mononuclear cells (PBMCs), taken when the disease was refractory, from a patient treated with antithyroid drugs. CDR3 protein: CASRPTYADTQYF. In nucleotides, the sequence is TGTGCCAGCAGACCCACCTATGCAGATACGCAGTATTTT.